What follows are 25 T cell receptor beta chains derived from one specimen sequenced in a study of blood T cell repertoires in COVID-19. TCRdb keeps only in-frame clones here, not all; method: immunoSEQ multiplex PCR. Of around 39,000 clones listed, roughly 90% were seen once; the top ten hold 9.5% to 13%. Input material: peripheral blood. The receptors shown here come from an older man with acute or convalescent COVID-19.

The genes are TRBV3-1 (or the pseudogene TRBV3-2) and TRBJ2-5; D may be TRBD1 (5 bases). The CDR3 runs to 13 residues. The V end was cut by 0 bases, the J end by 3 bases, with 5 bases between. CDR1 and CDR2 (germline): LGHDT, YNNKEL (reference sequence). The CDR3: CASSQDREETQYF. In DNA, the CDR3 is TGTGCCAGCAGCCAAGACAGGGAAGAGACCCAGTACTTC.

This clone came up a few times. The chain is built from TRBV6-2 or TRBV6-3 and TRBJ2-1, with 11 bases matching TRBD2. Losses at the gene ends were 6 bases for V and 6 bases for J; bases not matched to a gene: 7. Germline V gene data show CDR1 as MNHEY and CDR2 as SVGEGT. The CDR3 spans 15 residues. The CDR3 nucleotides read TGTGCCAGCAGGCCTTCTGGACTAGCGGGCAATGAGCAGTTCTTC. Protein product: CASRPSGLAGNEQFF.

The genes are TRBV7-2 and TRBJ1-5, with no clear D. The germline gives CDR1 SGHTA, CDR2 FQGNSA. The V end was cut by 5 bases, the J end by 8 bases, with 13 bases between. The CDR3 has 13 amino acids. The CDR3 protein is CASSPSPSEPQHF. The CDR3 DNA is TGTGCCAGCAGCCCAAGCCCGTCCGAGCCCCAGCATTTT.

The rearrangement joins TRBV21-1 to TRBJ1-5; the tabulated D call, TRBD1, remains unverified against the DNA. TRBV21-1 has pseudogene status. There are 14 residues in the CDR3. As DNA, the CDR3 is TGTGCCAGCAGCAGGGCCCTGAGTTGTCAGCCCCAGCATTTT. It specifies CASSRALSCQPQHF.

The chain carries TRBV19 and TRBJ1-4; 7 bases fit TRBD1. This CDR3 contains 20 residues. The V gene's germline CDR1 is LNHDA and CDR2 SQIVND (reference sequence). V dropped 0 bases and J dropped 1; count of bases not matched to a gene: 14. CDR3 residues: CASSIDLWPGGYGTNEKLFF. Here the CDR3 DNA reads TGTGCCAGTAGTATAGATCTATGGCCAGGGGGGTACGGAACTAATGAAAAACTGTTTTTT. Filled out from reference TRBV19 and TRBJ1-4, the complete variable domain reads DGGITQSPKYLFRKEGQNVTLSCEQNLNHDAMYWYRQDPGQGLRLIYYSQIVNDFQKGDIAEGYSVSREKKESFPLTVTSAQKNPTAFYLCASSIDLWPGGYGTNEKLFFGSGTQLSVL.

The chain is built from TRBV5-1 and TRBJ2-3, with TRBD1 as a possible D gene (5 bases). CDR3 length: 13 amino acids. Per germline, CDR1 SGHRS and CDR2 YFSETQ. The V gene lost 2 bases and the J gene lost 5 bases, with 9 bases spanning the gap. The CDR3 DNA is TGCGCCAGCAGCTTAGTCAGGGAAGATACGCAGTATTTT. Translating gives CASSLVREDTQYF.

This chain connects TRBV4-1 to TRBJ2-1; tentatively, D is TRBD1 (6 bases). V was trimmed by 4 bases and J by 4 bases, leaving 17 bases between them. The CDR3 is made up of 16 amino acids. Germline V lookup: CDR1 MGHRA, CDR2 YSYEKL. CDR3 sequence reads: CASSPIRGNSYNEQFF. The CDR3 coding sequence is TGCGCCAGCAGCCCAATAAGGGGGAACTCTTACAATGAGCAGTTCTTC.

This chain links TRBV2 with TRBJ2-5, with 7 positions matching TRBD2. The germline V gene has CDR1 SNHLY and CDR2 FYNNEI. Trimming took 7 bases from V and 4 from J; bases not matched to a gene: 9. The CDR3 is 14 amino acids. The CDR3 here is CASIPTSSGETQYF. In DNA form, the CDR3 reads TGTGCCAGCATCCCGACTAGCTCGGGAGAGACCCAGTACTTC.

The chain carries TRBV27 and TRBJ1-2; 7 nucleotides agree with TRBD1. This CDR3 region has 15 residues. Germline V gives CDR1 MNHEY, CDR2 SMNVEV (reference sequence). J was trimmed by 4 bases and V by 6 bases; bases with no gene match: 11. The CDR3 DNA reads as TGTGCCAGCAGAACGAGACAGGGTAAAGGCTATGGCTACACCTTC. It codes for CASRTRQGKGYGYTF.

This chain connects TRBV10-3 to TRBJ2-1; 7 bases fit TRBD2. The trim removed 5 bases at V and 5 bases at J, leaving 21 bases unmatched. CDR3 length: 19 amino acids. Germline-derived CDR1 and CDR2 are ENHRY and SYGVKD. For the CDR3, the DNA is TGTGCCATCAGTCCAGTGGACGGCCCACTAGCGATTACCGACAATGAGCAGTTCTTC. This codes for CAISPVDGPLAITDNEQFF.

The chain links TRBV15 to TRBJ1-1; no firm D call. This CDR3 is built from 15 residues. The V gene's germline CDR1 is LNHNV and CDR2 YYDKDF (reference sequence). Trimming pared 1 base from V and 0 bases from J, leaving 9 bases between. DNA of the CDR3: TGTGCCACCAGCAGAGCCGGGTCGTTGAACACTGAAGCTTTCTTT. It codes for CATSRAGSLNTEAFF.

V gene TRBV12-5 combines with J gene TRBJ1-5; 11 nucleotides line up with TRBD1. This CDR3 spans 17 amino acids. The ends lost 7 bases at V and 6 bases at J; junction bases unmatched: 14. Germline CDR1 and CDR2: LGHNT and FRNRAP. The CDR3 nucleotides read TGTGCTAGTGTGCCGGGACAGGGGGGTGTTGCTTTTCAGCCCCAGCATTTT. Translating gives CASVPGQGGVAFQPQHF.

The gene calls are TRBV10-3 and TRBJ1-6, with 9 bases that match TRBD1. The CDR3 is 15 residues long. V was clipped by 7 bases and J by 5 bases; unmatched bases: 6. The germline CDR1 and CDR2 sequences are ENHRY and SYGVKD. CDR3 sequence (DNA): TGTGCCATCACCAAGGACAGGGGCGATAATTCACCCCTCCACTTT. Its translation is CAITKDRGDNSPLHF.

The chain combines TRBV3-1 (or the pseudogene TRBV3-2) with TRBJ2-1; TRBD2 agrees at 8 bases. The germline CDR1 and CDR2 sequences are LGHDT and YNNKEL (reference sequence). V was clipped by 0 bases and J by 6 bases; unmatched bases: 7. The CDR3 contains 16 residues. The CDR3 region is CASSQERLAGLNEQFF. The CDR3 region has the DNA TGTGCCAGCAGCCAAGAGAGATTAGCGGGGCTCAATGAGCAGTTCTTC.

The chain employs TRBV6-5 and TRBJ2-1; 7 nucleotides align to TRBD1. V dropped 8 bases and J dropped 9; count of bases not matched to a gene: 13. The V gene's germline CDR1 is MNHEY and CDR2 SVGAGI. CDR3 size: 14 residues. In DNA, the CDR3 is TGTGCCAGCCACGGGACAGACCGCTACGGTGAGCAGTTCTTC. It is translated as CASHGTDRYGEQFF.

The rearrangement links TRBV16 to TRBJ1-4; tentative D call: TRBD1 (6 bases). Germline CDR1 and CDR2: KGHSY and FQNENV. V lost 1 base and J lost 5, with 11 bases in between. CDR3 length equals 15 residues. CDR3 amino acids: CASSQLSTGNEKLFF. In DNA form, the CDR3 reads TGTGCCAGCAGCCAATTAAGTACAGGGAATGAAAAACTGTTTTTT.

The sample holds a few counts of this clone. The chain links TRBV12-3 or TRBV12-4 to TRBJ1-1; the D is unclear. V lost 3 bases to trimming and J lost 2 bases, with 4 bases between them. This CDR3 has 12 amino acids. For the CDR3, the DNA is TGTGCCAGCAGTTTCTCTAACACTGAAGCTTTCTTT. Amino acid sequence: CASSFSNTEAFF.

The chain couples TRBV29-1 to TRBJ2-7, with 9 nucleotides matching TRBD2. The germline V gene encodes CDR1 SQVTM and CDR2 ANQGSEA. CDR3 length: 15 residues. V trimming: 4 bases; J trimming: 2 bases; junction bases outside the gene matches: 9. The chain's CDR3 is CSVVGAGGRPYEQYF. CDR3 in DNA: TGCAGCGTTGTAGGCGCGGGAGGGAGACCCTACGAGCAGTACTTC.

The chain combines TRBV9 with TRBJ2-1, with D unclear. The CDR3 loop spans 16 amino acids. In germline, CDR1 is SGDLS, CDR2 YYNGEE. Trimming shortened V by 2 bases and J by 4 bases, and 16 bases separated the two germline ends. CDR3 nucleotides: TGTGCCAGCAGCGTCGATGACTCCCCAATATACAATGAGCAGTTCTTC. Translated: CASSVDDSPIYNEQFF.

CDR3 sequence reads: CASSSGSFTGELFF. CDR3 nucleotides: TGTGCCAGCAGTAGCGGGAGCTTTACCGGGGAGCTGTTTTTT. The rearrangement joins TRBV7-2 to TRBJ2-2, with 9 bases lining up with TRBD2. Unmatched junction bases numbered 4, after V lost 6 bases and J lost 5 bases. The germline V gene encodes CDR1 SGHTA and CDR2 FQGNSA. The CDR3 is 14 residues long.

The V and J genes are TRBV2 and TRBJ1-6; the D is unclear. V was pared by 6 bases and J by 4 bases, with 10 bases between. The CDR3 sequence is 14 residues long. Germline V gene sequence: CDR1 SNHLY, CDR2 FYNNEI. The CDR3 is CASSLGLYNSPLHF. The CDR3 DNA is TGTGCCAGCAGCCTCGGTCTTTATAATTCACCCCTCCACTTT.

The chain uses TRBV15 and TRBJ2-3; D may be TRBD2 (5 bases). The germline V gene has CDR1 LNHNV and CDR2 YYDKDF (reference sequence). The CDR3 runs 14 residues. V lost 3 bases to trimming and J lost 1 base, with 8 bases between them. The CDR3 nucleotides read TGTGCCACCAGCAGGCGTAGCGGCACAGATACGCAGTATTTT. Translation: CATSRRSGTDTQYF.

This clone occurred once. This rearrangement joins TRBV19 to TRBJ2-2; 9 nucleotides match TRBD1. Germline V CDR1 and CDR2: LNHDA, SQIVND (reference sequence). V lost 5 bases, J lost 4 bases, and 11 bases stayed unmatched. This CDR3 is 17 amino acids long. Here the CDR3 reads CASSGGHRGPGTGELFF. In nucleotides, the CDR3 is TGTGCCAGTAGTGGAGGCCACAGGGGGCCGGGCACCGGGGAGCTGTTTTTT.

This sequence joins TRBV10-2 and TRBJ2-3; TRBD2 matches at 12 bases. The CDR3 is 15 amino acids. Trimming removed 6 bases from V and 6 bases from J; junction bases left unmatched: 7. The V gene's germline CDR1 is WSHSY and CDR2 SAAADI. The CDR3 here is CASRETSGRADTQYF. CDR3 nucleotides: TGCGCCAGCAGGGAGACTAGCGGGAGAGCGGATACGCAGTATTTT.

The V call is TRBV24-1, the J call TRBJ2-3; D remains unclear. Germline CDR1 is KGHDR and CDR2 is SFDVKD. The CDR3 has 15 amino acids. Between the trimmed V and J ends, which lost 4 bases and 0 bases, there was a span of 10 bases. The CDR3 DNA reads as TGTGCCACCAGTGAACAACTAACTAGCACAGATACGCAGTATTTT. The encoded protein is CATSEQLTSTDTQYF.